This T cell receptor (beta chain) originates from a study of blood T cells in healthy people across ages. A second PCR of 7 to 11 cycles used a sample-barcoded 5' primer and a J-beta primer mix. Using its own MiXCR run on the 5' RACE reads, TCRdb lists one record per CDR3 protein. The sample shows approximately 400,000 distinct CDR3 sequences, 50% to 60% of them seen only once. In its sample, this clonotype was seen a few times. V was cut by 6 bases and J by 4 bases, with 12 bases left in between. The CDR3 runs to 13 residues. Every donor provided around 9.5 milliliters of peripheral blood. The authors isolated at least 6.5 million PBMCs per sample. Per sample, extraction of total RNA gave at least 5.5 micrograms in every case.

This TCR came from a man between 60 and 75 years old in good health. The source material was blood. The chain links TRBV12-3 or TRBV12-4 to TRBJ2-5; perhaps TRBD1 as D (6 bases). The CDR3, as DNA: TGTGCCAGCAGCCTAGGACAGTTAGAGACCCAGTACTTC. The encoded protein is CASSLGQLETQYF.